A single sample is the source of the 24 T cell receptor beta chains below, sequenced in a study of T-cell reconstitution after alpha-beta-depleted transplantation in children. TCRbeta library construction was performed incorporating unique molecular identifiers. From the PCR reads, TCRdb called clonotypes with MiXCR, one entry per CDR3 protein. Of hundreds of thousands of distinct CDR3 sequences listed, 10% to 15% are singletons. This specimen consisted of PBMCs, mostly from graft donor cells, obtained 360 days after TCRalphabeta/CD19-depleted stem cell transplant. The receptors come from a male patient between 10 and 17 years old who had a stem cell transplant for acute myeloid leukemia, so the T cells may come from the graft donor.

In its sample, this clonotype was seen many times. The CDR3 sequence: CSVGGTVTYEQYF. In DNA, the CDR3 is TGCAGCGTTGGAGGGACGGTAACCTACGAGCAGTACTTC. The V and J genes are TRBV29-1 and TRBJ2-7, with D possibly called TRBD1 or TRBD2 (5 bases each). The CDR3 runs to 13 residues. The ends were cut back, 4 bases at V and 2 bases at J, with 12 bases in the middle. Germline CDR1 is SQVTM and CDR2 is ANQGSEA.

This clonotype was detected a few times. This chain links TRBV12-3 or TRBV12-4 with TRBJ2-1; 10 nucleotides agree with TRBD1. The length of the CDR3 is 17 residues. J gave up 5 bases and V 4 bases, and 11 bases lay outside the gene matches. The CDR3 DNA is TGTGCCAGCAGTTCTCCGGGACAGGGGACGGTGGACAATGAGCAGTTCTTC. Protein: CASSSPGQGTVDNEQFF.

V is TRBV29-1 and J is TRBJ2-6; weak D call: TRBD2 (6 bases). Trimming left V 4 bases short and J 0 bases short, with 16 bases between. Germline V gene data show CDR1 as SQVTM and CDR2 as ANQGSEA. This CDR3 has 17 amino acids. The CDR3 reads CSVGGRQANSGANVLTF. The DNA of the CDR3 is TGCAGCGTTGGAGGGAGGCAGGCAAACTCTGGGGCCAACGTCCTGACTTTC. The entire variable domain, with the rest obtained from reference TRBV29-1 and TRBJ2-6, is as follows: SAVISQKPSRDICQRGTSLTIQCQVDSQVTMMFWYRQQPGQSLTLIATANQGSEATYESGFVIDKFPISRPNLTFSTLTVSNMSPEDSSIYLCSVGGRQANSGANVLTFGAGSRLTVL.

This clonotype was counted ten times or more. The rearrangement uses TRBV27 and TRBJ2-5; 14 nucleotides match TRBD2. Germline CDR1 MNHEY, CDR2 SMNVEV (reference sequence). The CDR3 sequence is 16 residues long. After removal of 5 bases from V and 7 bases from J, the junction contained 9 bases not matched to a gene. CDR3 bases: TGTGCCAGCAGTCCGCCTGGGACTAGCGGGAGAGGGACCCAGTACTTC. It is translated as CASSPPGTSGRGTQYF.

The table lists this clonotype with a few counts. The chain combines TRBV2 with TRBJ2-2; no clear D gene. The ends were cut back, 1 base at V and 11 bases at J, with 2 bases in the middle. The germline V gene encodes CDR1 SNHLY and CDR2 FYNNEI. The CDR3 covers 10 residues. The CDR3: CASSEEELFF. In DNA form, the CDR3 reads TGTGCCAGCAGTGAAGAAGAGCTGTTTTTT.

The CDR3 loop reads CSASSGRSTGELFF. The DNA for the CDR3 is TGCAGTGCTTCTAGCGGGAGGAGCACCGGGGAGCTGTTTTTT. The V gene is TRBV20-1, the J gene TRBJ2-2; 11 positions agree with TRBD2. The CDR3 runs 14 residues. The V and J ends lost 5 bases and 4 bases, in that order; junction bases with no gene match: 3. Germline CDR1 DFQATT, CDR2 SNEGSKA (reference sequence).

This clonotype was observed a handful of times. The chain joins TRBV20-1 to TRBJ2-3; D might be TRBD2 (5 bases). Germline values: CDR1 DFQATT, CDR2 SNEGSKA (reference sequence). The CDR3 sequence is 14 residues long. Trimming cost V 1 base and J 1 base, with 9 bases left between them. CDR3 residues: CSARGGSGTDTQYF. CDR3 DNA sequence: TGCAGTGCTAGAGGGGGTAGCGGCACAGATACGCAGTATTTT.

This clonotype was counted ten times or more. This sequence joins TRBV29-1 and TRBJ2-5; D unclear. V lost 1 base and J 4 bases, leaving 4 bases between the germline ends. This CDR3 contains 11 residues. Germline CDR1 reads SQVTM; CDR2 reads ANQGSEA. This chain's CDR3 is CSVEAIETQYF. The CDR3, as DNA: TGCAGCGTTGAAGCCATAGAGACCCAGTACTTC.

As to this clonotype: A much larger clonotype is one base distant, so this may be a read error. V is TRBV7-9 and J is TRBJ2-5; D might be TRBD1 or TRBD2, each matching 5 bases. The CDR3 has 15 amino acids. Germline V gives CDR1 SEHNR, CDR2 FQNEAQ (reference sequence). CDR3 nucleotides: TGTGCCAGCACCCGAACGGGCAGGGACCAAAAGACCCAGTACTTC. This gives the protein CASTRTGRDQKTQYF.

This clonotype was counted a few times. CDR3 region: CASSQGQLYEQYF. The CDR3 bases are TGTGCCAGCAGCCAGGGACAGCTCTACGAGCAGTACTTC. The rearrangement links TRBV12-3 or TRBV12-4 to TRBJ2-7; 7 nucleotides align to TRBD1. CDR3 length: 13 amino acids. V lost 6 bases and J lost 3; bases outside the gene matches: 5.

The genes are TRBV12-3 or TRBV12-4 and TRBJ2-1, with D perhaps assigned TRBD1 or TRBD2 (5 bases each). V was clipped by 5 bases and J by 5 bases, with 16 bases between them. The CDR3 is 15 residues long. The DNA of the CDR3 is TGTGCCAGCAGTCCCGGGGCAGGCTGGCACAATGAGCAGTTCTTC. Translation: CASSPGAGWHNEQFF.

As regards this clonotype: Relative to the germline gene, one junction end is altered; a read error may explain this. The CDR3 nucleotides read TGTACCAGCAGGTGGACAGGGCGGACTAGCGGGAGGGCCCCTTTTGGCGTGACTTTC. Protein: CTSRWTGRTSGRAPFGVTF. V usage is TRBV12-3 or TRBV12-4 and J usage is TRBJ2-6; 15 bases agree with TRBD2. The CDR3 extends over 19 amino acids.

The chain uses TRBV4-3 and TRBJ2-7; the D is unclear. V was pared by 0 bases and J by 3 bases, with 15 bases between. This CDR3 spans 16 amino acids. Germline V gives CDR1 LGHNA, CDR2 YSLEER. CDR3 residues: CASSQERTGRFYEQYF. The CDR3 DNA sequence: TGCGCCAGCAGCCAAGAACGCACCGGGCGCTTCTACGAGCAGTACTTC.

This clonotype was found a few times. The chain has TRBV28 and TRBJ1-1; 10 bases fit TRBD1. The ends lost 8 bases at V and 1 base at J; junction bases unmatched: 4. CDR1 is MDHEN, CDR2 SYDVKM, per germline. CDR3 size: 14 residues. The CDR3 bases are TGTGCCAGCGGGGACAGGGGTACGAACACTGAAGCTTTCTTT. It specifies CASGDRGTNTEAFF. Combining the CDR3 with reference TRBV28 and TRBJ1-1 gives the whole variable domain DVKVTQSSRYLVKRTGEKVFLECVQDMDHENMFWYRQDPGLGLRLIYFSYDVKMKEKGDIPEGYSVSREKKERFSLILESASTNQTSMYLCASGDRGTNTEAFFGQGTRLTVV.

This clonotype was detected a few times. This may arise from a read error, as a much more abundant clone is one base away. This chain links TRBV12-3 or TRBV12-4 with TRBJ1-1, with D tentatively TRBD1 (6 bases). The CDR3 has 13 amino acids. V shed 6 bases and J shed 1 base, with 9 bases lying between them. The CDR3 reads CASRPGQNTEAFF. CDR3 in DNA: TGTGCCAGCAGACCGGGACAGAACACTGAAGCTTTCTTT.

This clonotype was observed a few times. This chain connects TRBV4-3 to TRBJ2-5, with D possibly TRBD2 on 6 matching bases. The germline V and J ends were trimmed by 0 bases and 0 bases, with 23 bases remaining between them. The CDR3 contains 20 residues. Germline V gene data show CDR1 as LGHNA and CDR2 as YSLEER. The CDR3 reads CASSQDSRRRGPGYQETQYF. The CDR3 bases are TGCGCCAGCAGCCAAGATTCGAGGAGGCGGGGACCGGGGTACCAAGAGACCCAGTACTTC.

This clonotype was seen only a few times. CDR3 residues: CATSDLHRSEQYF. As DNA, the CDR3 is TGTGCCACCAGTGATTTGCACAGGTCCGAGCAGTACTTC. The chain links TRBV24-1 to TRBJ2-7, with TRBD1 as a possible D gene (5 bases). Germline loops: CDR1 KGHDR, CDR2 SFDVKD. There are 13 residues in the CDR3. The V end lost 0 bases, the J end lost 6 bases, and 8 bases lay between the germline ends.

The V call is TRBV4-3, the J call TRBJ2-2; 7 positions agree with TRBD2. Germline loops: CDR1 LGHNA, CDR2 YSLEER. This CDR3 is 15 amino acids long. V was pared by 8 bases and J by 4 bases, with 10 bases of the junction left unmatched. CDR3 sequence: CASRGAGAPTGELFF. The CDR3 region has the DNA TGCGCCAGCCGAGGGGCGGGAGCACCCACCGGGGAGCTGTTTTTT.

This clonotype has a count of ten or more. This rearrangement joins TRBV20-1 to TRBJ2-5; maybe TRBD2 (7 bases). The CDR3 runs to 13 residues. V lost 6 bases to trimming and J lost 2 bases, with 13 bases between them. Germline loops: CDR1 DFQATT, CDR2 SNEGSKA (reference sequence). This CDR3 reads CSAERGGQETQYF. Written as DNA, the CDR3 is TGCAGTGCGGAAAGGGGGGGGCAAGAGACCCAGTACTTC.

The rearrangement links TRBV20-1 to TRBJ2-3, with TRBD2 matching over 13 bases. V dropped 1 base and J dropped 2; count of bases not matched to a gene: 6. The CDR3 consists of 17 residues. Germline assignment: CDR1 DFQATT and CDR2 SNEGSKA (reference sequence). In nucleotides, the CDR3 is TGCAGTGCTAGAGTCAGACTAGCGGGAGGAGCCACAGATACGCAGTATTTT. Its protein product is CSARVRLAGGATDTQYF.

This clonotype was seen a handful of times. This chain uses TRBV20-1 with TRBJ2-7; 7 nucleotides agree with TRBD1. This CDR3 region has 15 residues. Germline V gene data show CDR1 as DFQATT and CDR2 as SNEGSKA (reference sequence). The ends lost 2 bases at V and 2 bases at J; junction bases unmatched: 9. This CDR3 reads CSARPGTVHPYEQYF. The CDR3 region has the DNA TGCAGTGCTAGACCCGGGACAGTACACCCCTACGAGCAGTACTTC.

This rearrangement joins TRBV11-2 to TRBJ2-1; 8 positions match TRBD2. There are 16 residues in the CDR3. Per germline, CDR1 SGHAT and CDR2 FQNNGV. Trimming removed 1 base from V and 6 bases from J; junction bases left unmatched: 8. The CDR3 DNA reads TGTGCCAGCAGCTTAGTATGGGCGGGAGGAGGCAATGAGCAGTTCTTC. Translating gives CASSLVWAGGGNEQFF.

This clonotype was counted a few times. The J gene is TRBJ2-1, the V gene TRBV4-3; TRBD2 might be the D (7 bases). V was cut by 0 bases and J by 1 base, with 13 bases left in between. The germline gives CDR1 LGHNA, CDR2 YSLEER. The CDR3 is 17 amino acids. DNA for the CDR3: TGCGCCAGCAGCCAAGAATCGAGCGGGACATCCTACAATGAGCAGTTCTTC. Its translation is CASSQESSGTSYNEQFF.

This clonotype has at least ten counts. The V and J genes are TRBV18 and TRBJ2-7, with D maybe TRBD1 (6 bases). V dropped 1 base and J dropped 1 base, with 14 bases sitting between them. The CDR3 covers 16 residues. Germline values: CDR1 KGHSH, CDR2 LQKENI. The CDR3 loop reads CASSPLMGTTSYEQYF. CDR3 DNA: TGTGCCAGCTCACCACTTATGGGGACAACATCCTACGAGCAGTACTTC.